The present T cell receptor (beta chain) was sequenced within a study of beta chain features in type 1 diabetes. This clone was picked up a small number of times. What it binds is unknown. What was sequenced were expressed TCRB transcripts, since all of the isolated RNA had been reverse transcribed. The assay was immunoSEQ multiplex PCR, and TCRdb's table has in-frame clones only and misses some. The sample shows about 250,000 clones, over 12% of them seen only once. General observations from the study: VDJ junctions sequenced from type 1 diabetes patients showed fewer insertions and more deletions.

From germline, CDR1 is MNHNY and CDR2 SVGAGI (reference sequence). The CDR3 totals 15 residues. Trimming at V came to 4 bases and at J to 7 bases, leaving 7 bases not matched to a gene. This rearrangement joins TRBV6-6 to TRBJ1-6; 7 bases are a match to TRBD1. The receptor comes from a woman aged 40-49 years in good health. The sequenced material came from naive CD4+ T cells from blood. The CDR3 region is CASSSTGIKNSPLHF. The CDR3 DNA is TGTGCCAGCAGTTCGACAGGGATAAAAAATTCACCCCTCCACTTT.